The 23 T cell receptor beta chains in this list originate from one sample, sequenced in a study of control samples from healthy donors and cancer patients (dated by TCRdb to about 2020). The method was the immunoSEQ multiplex PCR assay. Imported from immuneACCESS, the table was reduced by TCRdb to in-frame sequences with V and J called. These copies leave out some clones; in studies compared against another copy, an unresolved V gene accounts for under half, and the cause of the remainder is not known. Across this sample there are 100,000 to 150,000 clones, with more than 85% seen only once. Clones ranked in the top ten supply roughly 1.7% of the sample. The sequenced material came from PBMCs. Every receptor here comes from a man in his forties or fifties with head and neck cancer.

This clone occurred a few times. The gene calls are TRBV6-5 and TRBJ2-7, with 9 bases identical to TRBD1. The CDR3 consists of 15 residues. Unmatched junction bases numbered 7, after V lost 0 bases and J lost 7 bases. Germline CDR1 reads MNHEY; CDR2 reads SVGAGI. CDR3 DNA: TGTGCCAGCAGTTACTCCCGGACAGGGGCGGGAGAGCAGTACTTC. It is translated as CASSYSRTGAGEQYF.

The chain employs TRBV5-1 and TRBJ2-2, with a weak D call TRBD2 (6 bases). There are 14 residues in the CDR3. V lost 2 bases and J 3 bases, leaving 8 bases between the germline ends. The germline CDR1 and CDR2 sequences are SGHRS and YFSETQ. This chain's CDR3 is CASSLLAYTGELFF. The CDR3 DNA follows: TGCGCCAGCAGCTTACTAGCCTACACCGGGGAGCTGTTTTTT.

This rearrangement joins TRBV27 to TRBJ2-7; TRBD2 matches 7 bases. Germline CDR1 MNHEY, CDR2 SMNVEV (reference sequence). This CDR3 is built from 13 residues. With 3 bases clipped from V and 5 bases from J, the junction kept 4 bases outside the gene matches. CDR3 DNA sequence: TGTGCCAGCAGTTTTACTAGCGTCCACGAGCAGTACTTC. This codes for CASSFTSVHEQYF.

The chain carries TRBV23-1 and TRBJ1-1; weak D call: TRBD1 (5 bases). TRBV23-1 is an ORF, and what it does is uncertain. CDR3 length equals 13 residues. The V end lost 0 bases, the J end lost 11 bases, and 13 bases lay between the germline ends. CDR3 DNA: TGCGCCAGCAGTCAATCCGGGACTTATAGGGCTTTCTTT. Amino acids: CASSQSGTYRAFF.

This clone was counted once. The chain employs TRBV24-1 and TRBJ2-1; 16 nucleotides line up with TRBD2. This CDR3 comprises 20 residues. From germline, CDR1 is KGHDR and CDR2 SFDVKD. Germline trimming cut 3 bases from V and 3 bases from J; bases unmatched to any gene: 10. The CDR3 coding sequence is TGTGCCACCAGTGATCCGCGTCCCGGGACTAGCGGGGGGGGCTACAATGAGCAGTTCTTC. This sequence encodes CATSDPRPGTSGGGYNEQFF.

The table lists this clone with a count of one. V is TRBV7-8 and J is TRBJ1-4; D gene ambiguous. V was trimmed by 2 bases and J by 10 bases, leaving 11 bases between them. This CDR3 contains 13 residues. CDR1 is SGHVS and CDR2 is FQNEAQ in the germline V gene. The CDR3 loop reads CASSLSATGKLFF. The CDR3 DNA follows: TGTGCCAGCAGCTTATCGGCGACGGGAAAACTGTTTTTT.

This chain links TRBV11-2 with TRBJ2-7, with a possible D match to TRBD2 (6 bases). The CDR3 is 14 residues long. The ends were cut back, 3 bases at V and 1 base at J, with 10 bases in the middle. Germline loops: CDR1 SGHAT, CDR2 FQNNGV. DNA for the CDR3: TGTGCCAGCAGCTTCGGGGCGGGGTCCTACGAGCAGTACTTC. This translates into CASSFGAGSYEQYF.

The rearrangement joins TRBV19 to TRBJ1-3, with D tentatively TRBD1 (5 bases). Germline V CDR1 and CDR2: LNHDA, SQIVND (reference sequence). V was shortened by 6 bases and J by 0 bases, with 12 bases between the two germline ends. CDR3 length equals 15 residues. In DNA form, the CDR3 reads TGTGCCAGTAGGCCACAGGCACGCTCTGGAAACACCATATATTTT. Translated: CASRPQARSGNTIYF.

The chain recombines TRBV7-2 with TRBJ2-1; no clear D gene. This CDR3 is 15 amino acids long. Deletions cut 1 base from V and 0 bases from J, with 7 bases between. Per the germline V gene, CDR1 is SGHTA and CDR2 is FQGNSA. CDR3 amino acids: CASSLGSLSYNEQFF. The CDR3 region has the DNA TGTGCCAGCAGCTTAGGGTCCCTCTCCTACAATGAGCAGTTCTTC.

As DNA, the CDR3 is TGTGCCAGCAGTTTTCGACAGGGAAATAGCTACACCTTC. It specifies CASSFRQGNSYTF. V usage is TRBV28 and J usage is TRBJ1-2, with 7 positions matching TRBD1. The CDR3 consists of 13 residues. Germline loops: CDR1 MDHEN, CDR2 SYDVKM. Trimming removed 3 bases from V and 9 bases from J; junction bases left unmatched: 7.

V usage is TRBV3-1 (or the pseudogene TRBV3-2) and J usage is TRBJ2-2; 8 nucleotides match TRBD2. V gave up 4 bases and J gave up 0 bases; unmatched junction bases: 4. From germline, CDR1 is LGHDT and CDR2 YNNKEL (reference sequence). This CDR3 contains 16 residues. CDR3 residues: CASSLSGAANTGELFF. As DNA, the CDR3 is TGTGCCAGCAGCCTTAGCGGGGCAGCGAACACCGGGGAGCTGTTTTTT.

In DNA, the CDR3 is TGTGCCAGCAGCCCTAATGGGGTTTTGAATTCACCCCTCCACTTT. Protein: CASSPNGVLNSPLHF. V usage is TRBV7-3 and J usage is TRBJ1-6, with no clear D. Germline V gene data show CDR1 as SGHTA and CDR2 as FQGTGA. The V end was cut by 5 bases, the J end by 7 bases, with 15 bases between. The CDR3 is 15 residues long.

The chain employs TRBV13 and TRBJ2-2; D is undetermined. The germline V and J ends were trimmed by 5 bases and 3 bases, with 13 bases remaining between them. The germline CDR1 and CDR2 sequences are PRHDT and FYEKMQ (reference sequence). The CDR3 is made up of 15 amino acids. DNA for the CDR3: TGTGCCAGCAGCCCGGGTGATGCGGACACCGGGGAGCTGTTTTTT. Translation: CASSPGDADTGELFF.

This chain joins TRBV18 and TRBJ1-1; no firm D call. Trimming took 3 bases from V and 1 from J, leaving 6 bases between them. CDR3 length: 13 residues. Germline lookup yields CDR1 KGHSH and CDR2 LQKENI. The CDR3 loop reads CASSPRGNTEAFF. The CDR3 nucleotides are TGTGCCAGCTCACCGCGCGGGAACACTGAAGCTTTCTTT.

V usage is TRBV7-9 and J usage is TRBJ1-1; 11 nucleotides agree with TRBD1. The trim removed 0 bases at V and 7 bases at J, leaving 7 bases unmatched. The length of the CDR3 is 16 residues. CDR1 and CDR2 (germline): SEHNR, FQNEAQ (reference sequence). The CDR3 loop reads CASSLASGTGGGEAFF. CDR3 nucleotide sequence: TGTGCCAGCAGCTTAGCCTCCGGGACAGGGGGTGGTGAAGCTTTCTTT.

The rearrangement links TRBV12-3 or TRBV12-4 to TRBJ2-5, with no clear D. The V gene lost 3 bases and the J gene lost 1 base, with 6 bases spanning the gap. This CDR3 comprises 13 residues. The CDR3 DNA reads as TGTGCCAGCAGTTTTCTCTCCCAAGAGACCCAGTACTTC. Amino acid sequence: CASSFLSQETQYF.

This sequence joins TRBV6-2 or TRBV6-3 and TRBJ2-7; TRBD1 matches at 8 bases. J was trimmed by 4 bases and V by 6 bases; bases with no gene match: 8. The CDR3 extends over 14 amino acids. Germline loops: CDR1 MNHEY, CDR2 SVGEGT. The chain's CDR3 is CASSSGTGFYEQYF. CDR3 DNA: TGTGCCAGCAGCTCCGGGACAGGCTTTTACGAGCAGTACTTC.

The V gene is TRBV30, the J gene TRBJ2-6; tentatively, D is TRBD1 (6 bases). V lost 5 bases to trimming and J lost 3 bases, with 14 bases between them. The germline V gene has CDR1 GTSNPN and CDR2 SVGIG (reference sequence). The CDR3 totals 15 residues. CDR3 sequence: CAWSPGTSGANVLTF. Here the CDR3 DNA reads TGTGCCTGGTCTCCCGGGACAAGTGGGGCCAACGTCCTGACTTTC.

This sequence joins TRBV15 and TRBJ2-1, with D maybe TRBD1 (6 bases). Germline CDR1 is LNHNV and CDR2 is YYDKDF (reference sequence). V lost 5 bases and J 0 bases, leaving 17 bases between the germline ends. The CDR3 covers 17 residues. In DNA form, the CDR3 reads TGTGCCACCAGCCGCCGTATGAGGACAGACTCCTACAATGAGCAGTTCTTC. This translates into CATSRRMRTDSYNEQFF.

This clone appeared a single time. The chain carries TRBV19 and TRBJ1-5; D possibly corresponds to TRBD1 (5 bases). CDR1 is LNHDA and CDR2 is SQIVND in the germline V gene (reference sequence). The CDR3 length is 14 residues. Between the trimmed V and J ends, which lost 6 bases and 10 bases, there was a span of 19 bases. DNA of the CDR3: TGTGCCAGTAGGTCGGGGCCGCTGAGCAGTCCCCAGCATTTT. Translated: CASRSGPLSSPQHF.

The rearrangement joins TRBV3-1 (or the pseudogene TRBV3-2) to TRBJ2-5; TRBD2 aligns across 15 bases. The CDR3 is 16 residues long. Germline lookup yields CDR1 LGHDT and CDR2 YNNKEL (reference sequence). The V segment lost 3 bases and the J segment 5 bases; nucleotides outside the gene matches: 4. Here the CDR3 reads CASSQGLAGGVETQYF. The CDR3 region has the DNA TGTGCCAGCAGCCAGGGACTAGCGGGGGGAGTGGAGACCCAGTACTTC.

This chain uses TRBV19 with TRBJ2-2; no clear D gene. Trimming stripped 7 bases from V and 5 bases from J, with 11 bases between. This CDR3 spans 13 amino acids. Germline CDR1 and CDR2: LNHDA and SQIVND (reference sequence). The CDR3: CASTAPSTGELFF. CDR3 DNA sequence: TGTGCCAGTACCGCCCCCTCGACCGGGGAGCTGTTTTTT.

This chain links TRBV5-5 with TRBJ2-7; weak D call: TRBD2 (5 bases). CDR1 and CDR2 from the germline V gene are SGHKS and YYEKEE (reference sequence). The CDR3 length is 14 residues. Between the trimmed V and J ends, which lost 0 bases and 3 bases, there was a span of 10 bases. Here the CDR3 DNA reads TGTGCCAGCAGCTTGGAGCGGTCCTACTACGAGCAGTACTTC. Amino acids: CASSLERSYYEQYF.